Shown below are 20 T cell receptor beta chains from a single sample sequenced in a study of persistence of HIV-infected CD4 T cells. The libraries were made with immunoSEQ version 4 in survey mode. Assay: immunoSEQ multiplex PCR; the TCRdb copy retains only in-frame clones and omits some. The table includes 46,000 or so clones, approximately 72% detected once. The stimulus was lysate of CMV-infected fibroblasts, around 10 ug/mL. Memory cells lacking CD40L and CD69 with high CD45RO were sorted. The antigens of these receptors remain unknown. Sequencing used CD4+ T cells sorted from PBMCs after roughly 19-hour stimulation, obtained from a patient who received antiretroviral therapy. Receptors originate from an adult man with HIV who was CMV-seropositive.

V and J are TRBV4-3 and TRBJ2-7; no clear D gene. The CDR3 has 13 amino acids. CDR1 and CDR2 from the germline V gene are LGHNA and YSLEER. V lost 1 base to trimming and J lost 3 bases, with 7 bases between them. CDR3 sequence (DNA): TGCGCCAGCAGCCAAGGCCCCAGCTACGAGCAGTACTTC. This sequence encodes CASSQGPSYEQYF.

The rearrangement links TRBV4-3 to TRBJ2-3, with 8 positions matching TRBD2. Germline values: CDR1 LGHNA, CDR2 YSLEER. The CDR3 is 15 residues long. The V and J ends lost 2 bases and 1 base, in that order; junction bases with no gene match: 2. This chain's CDR3 is CASSQQAGGTDTQYF. CDR3 nucleotides: TGCGCCAGCAGCCAACAAGCGGGAGGCACAGATACGCAGTATTTT.

CDR3 region: CASSELQKNTGELFF. Here the CDR3 DNA reads TGTGCCAGCAGTGAATTACAAAAAAACACCGGGGAGCTGTTTTTT. The V call is TRBV2, the J call TRBJ2-2; D ambiguous. Germline assignment: CDR1 SNHLY and CDR2 FYNNEI. The CDR3 length is 15 residues. V was trimmed by 2 bases and J by 2 bases, leaving 9 bases between them.

Within the sample, this clone is medium-sized (0.01 to 0.1%). V and J are TRBV6-5 and TRBJ2-5; D possibly matches TRBD1 or TRBD2 (5 bases each). The V and J ends lost 6 bases and 2 bases respectively, with 10 bases between them. This CDR3 has 13 amino acids. Germline loops: CDR1 MNHEY, CDR2 SVGAGI. The CDR3 DNA sequence: TGTGCCAGCAGCCGGGGACCACAAGAGACCCAGTACTTC. It codes for CASSRGPQETQYF.

The chain couples TRBV27 to TRBJ2-7; tentatively, D is TRBD1 or TRBD2 (5 bases each). The CDR3 consists of 16 residues. Germline loops: CDR1 MNHEY, CDR2 SMNVEV (reference sequence). The germline V and J ends were trimmed by 2 bases and 5 bases, with 19 bases remaining between them. The CDR3 nucleotides are TGTGCCAGCAGTTTACTCAAAGCGGCAGGGAGCCACGAGCAGTACTTC. Residues: CASSLLKAAGSHEQYF.

J is TRBJ2-1 and V is TRBV15; 10 nucleotides agree with TRBD2. Germline V gene sequence: CDR1 LNHNV, CDR2 YYDKDF (reference sequence). CDR3 length: 18 residues. Losses at the gene ends were 0 bases for V and 7 bases for J; bases not matched to a gene: 12. The CDR3 DNA is TGTGCCACCAGCAGAGATAGGCTAGCGGGAGTACATCGGAATGAGCAGTTCTTC. Residues: CATSRDRLAGVHRNEQFF. Looking up the rest from reference TRBV15 and TRBJ2-1 gives the full variable domain: DAMVIQNPRYQVTQFGKPVTLSCSQTLNHNVMYWYQQKSSQAPKLLFHYYDKDFNNEADTPDNFQSRRPNTSFCFLDIRSPGLGDTAMYLCATSRDRLAGVHRNEQFFGPGTRLTVL.

V gene TRBV6-6 combines with J gene TRBJ1-5; D remains ambiguous. V lost 5 bases, J lost 0 bases, and 5 bases lay in between. This CDR3 comprises 13 residues. Germline V gene sequence: CDR1 MNHNY, CDR2 SVGAGI (reference sequence). The CDR3 region is CASSAGSNQPQHF. For the CDR3, the DNA is TGTGCCAGCAGTGCAGGTAGCAATCAGCCCCAGCATTTT.

The chain couples TRBV29-1 to TRBJ1-1; D unresolved. The CDR3 sequence is 14 residues long. Germline lookup yields CDR1 SQVTM and CDR2 ANQGSEA. Trimming pared 4 bases from V and 5 bases from J, leaving 17 bases between. CDR3 protein: CSVGSVMGKTEAFF. In DNA, the CDR3 is TGCAGCGTTGGTTCAGTAATGGGGAAAACTGAAGCTTTCTTT.

V is TRBV7-3 and J is TRBJ1-4; D is unresolved. The CDR3 sequence is 14 residues long. Germline CDR1 SGHTA, CDR2 FQGTGA. The ends were cut back, 1 base at V and 7 bases at J, with 10 bases in the middle. This CDR3 is CASSLRQEAEKLFF. CDR3 in DNA: TGTGCCAGCAGCTTAAGGCAGGAGGCTGAAAAACTGTTTTTT.

V usage is TRBV10-3 and J usage is TRBJ1-2; D unclear. There are 12 residues in the CDR3. Germline V gene sequence: CDR1 ENHRY, CDR2 SYGVKD. The V end was cut by 2 bases, the J end by 3 bases, with 4 bases between. CDR3 loop: CAISETDYGYTF. The CDR3 DNA reads TGTGCCATCAGTGAGACAGACTATGGCTACACCTTC.

The CDR3 reads CASSSLMNTEAFF. CDR3 DNA: TGTGCCAGCAGTTCTCTCATGAACACTGAAGCTTTCTTT. The V and J genes are TRBV25-1 and TRBJ1-1; D uncertain. This CDR3 comprises 13 residues. Per the germline V gene, CDR1 is MGHDK and CDR2 is SYGVNS. V lost 5 bases to trimming and J lost 0 bases, with 7 bases between them.

This clone showed up just a few times. The chain carries TRBV7-9 and TRBJ2-2; 7 bases align to TRBD1. The CDR3 loop spans 15 amino acids. Germline V gives CDR1 SEHNR, CDR2 FQNEAQ (reference sequence). V lost 4 bases to trimming and J lost 1 base; unmatched junction nucleotides: 3. Here the CDR3 DNA reads TGTGCCAGCAGCTCCCACAGGGGGAACACCGGGGAGCTGTTTTTT. Its protein product is CASSSHRGNTGELFF.

The chain employs TRBV3-1 (or the pseudogene TRBV3-2) and TRBJ1-4; no reliable D call. Germline V lookup: CDR1 LGHDT, CDR2 YNNKEL (reference sequence). V was cut by 0 bases and J by 8 bases, with 13 bases left in between. The CDR3 spans 15 residues. CDR3 DNA sequence: TGTGCCAGCAGCCAAGATATGCAGTTAAGGGAAAAACTGTTTTTT. This encodes CASSQDMQLREKLFF.

The genes are TRBV7-2 and TRBJ1-4; the D gene is possibly TRBD1 (5 bases). V lost 5 bases and J 0 bases, leaving 13 bases between the germline ends. The CDR3 has 16 residues. CDR1 is SGHTA, CDR2 FQGNSA, per germline. The DNA for the CDR3 is TGTGCCAGCAGCCCAGACAGTGGGGCAACTAATGAAAAACTGTTTTTT. This gives the protein CASSPDSGATNEKLFF.

The chain is built from TRBV4-2 and TRBJ1-2, with D perhaps matching TRBD1 (5 bases). Germline-derived CDR1 and CDR2 are LGHNA and YNFKEQ. Trimming pared 0 bases from V and 7 bases from J, leaving 21 bases between. The length of the CDR3 is 17 residues. CDR3 amino acids: CASSQDSGRGVRGGYTF. In DNA, the CDR3 is TGTGCCAGCAGCCAAGATTCGGGACGTGGGGTGAGGGGTGGCTACACCTTC.

This rearrangement joins TRBV18 to TRBJ2-7; D call uncertain. There are 12 residues in the CDR3. Germline CDR1 KGHSH, CDR2 LQKENI. With 2 bases removed from V and 5 bases from J, the gap between germline ends came to 7 bases. CDR3 protein: CASSPTVHEQYF. The CDR3 DNA reads TGTGCCAGCTCACCAACGGTCCACGAGCAGTACTTC.

This clone was detected only once. This chain connects TRBV18 to TRBJ2-1, with 12 bases matching TRBD2. CDR1 and CDR2 from the germline V gene are KGHSH and LQKENI. Trimming at V came to 6 bases and at J to 4 bases, leaving 7 bases not matched to a gene. The CDR3 loop spans 16 amino acids. This CDR3 is CASSPQTSGSYNEQFF. CDR3 coding DNA: TGTGCCAGCTCGCCCCAGACTAGCGGGAGTTACAATGAGCAGTTCTTC.

This clone was observed a single time. The chain combines TRBV7-7 with TRBJ2-7; 7 bases line up with TRBD1. V was clipped by 5 bases and J by 3 bases; unmatched bases: 7. The CDR3 covers 14 residues. Germline CDR1 is SSHAT and CDR2 is FNYEAQ (reference sequence). The CDR3 DNA sequence: TGTGCCAGCAGCCCCCCGGGACAGAGCTACGAGCAGTACTTC. Encoded protein: CASSPPGQSYEQYF.

The genes are TRBV3-1 (or the pseudogene TRBV3-2) and TRBJ1-5, with D possibly being TRBD1 (5 bases). Germline-derived CDR1 and CDR2 are LGHDT and YNNKEL (reference sequence). The CDR3 is 15 amino acids. Between the trimmed V and J ends, which lost 1 base and 3 bases, there was a span of 10 bases. The CDR3 sequence is CASSQGAGTNQPQHF. The CDR3 DNA is TGTGCCAGCAGCCAAGGGGCAGGGACCAATCAGCCCCAGCATTTT.

The chain carries TRBV28 and TRBJ1-1, with D unresolved. CDR1 is MDHEN, CDR2 SYDVKM, per germline. This CDR3 is built from 14 residues. The germline V and J ends were trimmed by 7 bases and 4 bases, with 16 bases remaining between them. The CDR3 DNA is TGTGCCAGCACGGTGGGTGGAATGGGCACTGAAGCTTTCTTT. It encodes CASTVGGMGTEAFF.